The 32 T cell receptor beta chains below come from one sample, sequenced in a study of T-cell reconstitution after alpha-beta-depleted transplantation in children. Unique molecular identifiers tagged the TCRbeta library. One entry per CDR3 protein, called by TCRdb with MiXCR from the PCR reads. The repertoire holds about 440,000 distinct CDR3 sequences, with around two fifths as singletons. The material was PBMCs, obtained before TCRalphabeta/CD19-depleted stem cell transplant. The receptors were gathered from a girl aged 2 to 9 with aplastic anemia, due to receive a stem cell transplant.

V and J are TRBV6-1 and TRBJ1-1; the D gene is possibly TRBD1 (6 bases). This CDR3 has 17 amino acids. Germline-derived CDR1 and CDR2 are MNHNS and SASEGT. V dropped 5 bases and J dropped 2 bases, with 21 bases sitting between them. The CDR3 DNA is TGTGCCAGCAGTCCAACAGGGTCGGTGTTCGGTAACACTGAAGCTTTCTTT. It encodes CASSPTGSVFGNTEAFF.

The chain is built from TRBV30 and TRBJ2-5; D possibly corresponds to TRBD2 (6 bases). Trimming removed 3 bases at V and 4 bases at J, with 15 bases between. Per germline, CDR1 GTSNPN and CDR2 SVGIG (reference sequence). The CDR3 covers 14 residues. The CDR3 DNA reads as TGTGCCTGGAGGTCTCGGGGGAGAGGAGAGACCCAGTACTTC. Translation: CAWRSRGRGETQYF.

With respect to this clonotype: The junction departs from germline at one end; a sequencing error may be responsible. The chain couples TRBV20-1 to TRBJ2-3; 11 bases line up with TRBD1. Germline V gene data show CDR1 as DFQATT and CDR2 as SNEGSKA (reference sequence). The CDR3 contains 13 residues. The CDR3 DNA is TGTGGATGCCGGGGACAGGGGGGAGATACGCAGTATTTT. It codes for CGCRGQGGDTQYF.

J is TRBJ1-1 and V is TRBV5-4; D is ambiguous. Trimming cost V 0 bases and J 4 bases, with 10 bases left between them. The CDR3 loop spans 14 amino acids. Germline V gene data show CDR1 as SGHNT and CDR2 as YYREEE (reference sequence). This CDR3 reads CASSLGILGTEAFF. CDR3 bases: TGTGCCAGCAGCTTGGGGATTCTGGGCACTGAAGCTTTCTTT.

The CDR3 region is CASSLGRDPPNEQFF. In DNA, the CDR3 is TGTGCCAGCAGTTTGGGGCGGGACCCTCCCAATGAGCAGTTCTTC. The J gene is TRBJ2-1, the V gene TRBV12-3 or TRBV12-4; D might be TRBD2 (6 bases). The CDR3 has 15 residues. The V gene lost 3 bases and the J gene lost 6 bases, with 15 bases spanning the gap.

This chain uses TRBV7-6 with TRBJ2-2; unclear D gene. Germline V gene lookup returns CDR1 SGHVS and CDR2 FNYEAQ. Between the trimmed V and J ends, which lost 0 bases and 4 bases, there was a span of 9 bases. This CDR3 has 15 amino acids. CDR3 bases: TGTGCCAGCAGCTTAGCCAGCTGGGGCACCGGGGAGCTGTTTTTT. It is translated as CASSLASWGTGELFF.

This clonotype has ten or more counts. V and J are TRBV4-1 and TRBJ1-1; D not certain. Germline CDR1 is MGHRA and CDR2 is YSYEKL. Between the trimmed V and J ends, which lost 0 bases and 3 bases, there was a span of 14 bases. The CDR3 sequence is 16 residues long. CDR3 bases: TGCGCCAGCAGCCAAGAGACGGCCTTCGGAGACACTGAAGCTTTCTTT. It yields the protein CASSQETAFGDTEAFF.

The chain has TRBV6-4 and TRBJ1-2; 12 bases align to TRBD1. J lost 4 bases, V lost 11 bases, and 20 bases had no gene match. Germline assignment: CDR1 MRHNA and CDR2 SNTAGT. CDR3 size: 18 residues. The CDR3 bases are TGTGCCCGCTGTTTACATCCGGGACAGGGGGCCTATGGCTATGGCTACACCTTC. This translates into CARCLHPGQGAYGYGYTF.

The rearrangement links TRBV5-1 to TRBJ2-5, with D possibly being TRBD2 (5 bases). The CDR3 length is 15 residues. Trimming took off 7 bases at V and 5 bases at J, with 21 bases between the two ends. Germline CDR1 is SGHRS and CDR2 is YFSETQ. As DNA, the CDR3 is TGCGCCAGCGGCCAAGACGCCCTTTCGGGGGAGACCCAGTACTTC. Protein product: CASGQDALSGETQYF.

This clonotype was picked up one time. The rearrangement links TRBV28 to TRBJ2-7; TRBD1 or TRBD2 may be the D gene (5 bases each). The V gene's germline CDR1 is MDHEN and CDR2 SYDVKM. This CDR3 contains 14 residues. The V and J ends lost 2 bases and 5 bases respectively, with 13 bases between them. The CDR3 nucleotides are TGTGCCAGCAGTTTACGGGGCGCTGGGGACGAGCAGTACTTC. This encodes CASSLRGAGDEQYF.

This clonotype was seen a handful of times. The chain uses TRBV7-9 and TRBJ2-7, with D tentatively TRBD1 (6 bases). This CDR3 is 14 amino acids long. Trimming took off 5 bases at V and 3 bases at J, with 14 bases between the two ends. In germline, CDR1 is SEHNR, CDR2 FQNEAQ (reference sequence). CDR3 protein: CASSQTRDNYEQYF. CDR3 DNA sequence: TGTGCCAGCAGCCAGACCCGGGACAACTACGAGCAGTACTTC.

The table lists this clonotype with a count of one. The chain is built from TRBV29-1 and TRBJ2-2; D is perhaps TRBD1 (6 bases). Germline V gene lookup returns CDR1 SQVTM and CDR2 ANQGSEA. V dropped 4 bases and J dropped 6 bases, with 9 bases sitting between them. The CDR3 consists of 12 residues. CDR3 region: CSVAQGPGELFF. The CDR3 DNA sequence: TGCAGCGTTGCTCAGGGGCCCGGGGAGCTGTTTTTT.

In its sample, this clonotype was seen a few times. V usage is TRBV12-3 or TRBV12-4 and J usage is TRBJ2-4; 9 nucleotides agree with TRBD2. CDR3 length: 19 amino acids. Losses at the gene ends were 1 base for V and 2 bases for J; bases not matched to a gene: 12. The CDR3 is CASSLGREGQWDSKNIQYF. The DNA for the CDR3 is TGTGCCAGCAGTTTAGGGCGGGAGGGCCAGTGGGACTCCAAAAACATTCAGTACTTC.

This chain links TRBV6-1 with TRBJ2-3; possibly TRBD2 for D (6 bases). The CDR3 contains 16 residues. CDR1 is MNHNS and CDR2 is SASEGT in the germline V gene. V dropped 9 bases and J dropped 1 base, with 20 bases sitting between them. CDR3 sequence: CASSERGGFGTDTQYF. The CDR3 DNA is TGTGCCAGTAGCGAACGGGGAGGCTTTGGCACAGATACGCAGTATTTT.

This clonotype was seen at least ten times. This chain connects TRBV20-1 to TRBJ1-1; 9 nucleotides match TRBD1. Germline CDR1 is DFQATT and CDR2 is SNEGSKA (reference sequence). The CDR3 runs to 14 residues. J lost 5 bases, V lost 7 bases, and 11 bases had no gene match. The CDR3 nucleotides are TGCAGTGTCAAGCCCGGGACAGGGAGGACTGAAGCTTTCTTT. It codes for CSVKPGTGRTEAFF.

The chain carries TRBV20-1 and TRBJ2-1; 11 bases match TRBD1. The germline gives CDR1 DFQATT, CDR2 SNEGSKA (reference sequence). The junction had 17 bases not matched to a gene; V was cut back by 6 bases and J by 4 bases. The CDR3 is 18 residues long. The CDR3 DNA reads as TGCAGTGCCTGGGCGGCTAATACCGGGGACAGGGGGTACAATGAGCAGTTCTTC. Amino acids: CSAWAANTGDRGYNEQFF.

The CDR3 is CAISGDRGNQPQHF. The DNA of the CDR3 is TGTGCCATCAGTGGGGACAGGGGCAATCAGCCCCAGCATTTT. V and J are TRBV10-3 and TRBJ1-5; TRBD1 aligns across 9 bases. The length of the CDR3 is 14 residues. V lost 4 bases to trimming and J lost 2 bases; unmatched junction nucleotides: 0. Germline V gives CDR1 ENHRY, CDR2 SYGVKD.

The chain combines TRBV20-1 with TRBJ2-3; D may match TRBD1 or TRBD2 (5 bases each). The germline V gene encodes CDR1 DFQATT and CDR2 SNEGSKA (reference sequence). This CDR3 contains 14 residues. V lost 2 bases to trimming and J lost 4 bases, with 13 bases between them. CDR3 in DNA: TGCAGTGCTAGATGGGACCAGAGATCAGATACGCAGTATTTT. Translation: CSARWDQRSDTQYF.

V usage is TRBV27 and J usage is TRBJ2-5, with 8 bases fitting TRBD1. The CDR3 length is 13 residues. The germline V gene has CDR1 MNHEY and CDR2 SMNVEV (reference sequence). J gave up 4 bases and V 5 bases, and 3 bases lay outside the gene matches. The CDR3 bases are TGTGCCAGCAGTGGACAGGGTCCAGAGACCCAGTACTTC. As protein: CASSGQGPETQYF.

The V call is TRBV6-1, the J call TRBJ2-7, with 11 nucleotides matching TRBD2. Germline values: CDR1 MNHNS, CDR2 SASEGT. CDR3 length: 15 residues. V lost 6 bases to trimming and J lost 0 bases; unmatched junction nucleotides: 4. The CDR3 spells CASRPSGRSSYEQYF. The CDR3 nucleotides read TGTGCCAGCAGGCCTAGCGGGAGGAGCTCCTACGAGCAGTACTTC.

This clonotype was counted at least ten times. The chain carries TRBV5-1 and TRBJ2-2; TRBD1 aligns across 7 bases. J lost 2 bases, V lost 2 bases, and 3 bases had no gene match. Germline CDR1 is SGHRS and CDR2 is YFSETQ. CDR3 size: 15 residues. This chain's CDR3 is CASSFRDSNTGELFF. In DNA form, the CDR3 reads TGCGCCAGCAGCTTTAGGGACAGCAACACCGGGGAGCTGTTTTTT.

This clonotype was recorded a few times. The chain employs TRBV20-1 and TRBJ2-1, with 9 nucleotides matching TRBD2. This CDR3 is 14 amino acids long. Germline V lookup: CDR1 DFQATT, CDR2 SNEGSKA (reference sequence). V shed 6 bases, J shed 3 bases, and the junction held 6 bases outside the gene matches. CDR3 sequence reads: CSATGTSFYNEQFF. CDR3 DNA sequence: TGCAGTGCCACCGGGACTAGCTTCTACAATGAGCAGTTCTTC.

This clonotype was observed at least ten times. The CDR3 DNA sequence: TGCAGTGGGTCAGGGGCCGCTAGGTACACTGAAGCTTTCTTT. Protein product: CSGSGAARYTEAFF. This sequence joins TRBV20-1 and TRBJ1-1, with D tentatively TRBD1 (6 bases). V shed 7 bases and J shed 3 bases, with 18 bases lying between them. Germline V gene lookup returns CDR1 DFQATT and CDR2 SNEGSKA (reference sequence). The CDR3 has 14 residues.

There are many counts of this clonotype. The gene calls are TRBV20-1 and TRBJ1-1; 8 bases align to TRBD1. Trimming cost V 5 bases and J 5 bases; bases outside gene matches: 7. The CDR3 is 13 residues long. Germline lookup yields CDR1 DFQATT and CDR2 SNEGSKA (reference sequence). CDR3 bases: TGCAGTGCTCAGGGGGCCGTTGGGACTGAAGCTTTCTTT. It translates to CSAQGAVGTEAFF.

The V call is TRBV7-3, the J call TRBJ2-7; D gene uncertain. The V end was cut by 4 bases, the J end by 7 bases, with 17 bases between. The germline CDR1 and CDR2 sequences are SGHTA and FQGTGA. The CDR3 consists of 14 residues. DNA of the CDR3: TGTGCCAGCAGCTCGGGCGGATCGGAGAGGGAGCAGTACTTC. Translating gives CASSSGGSEREQYF.

The V and J genes are TRBV12-2 and TRBJ2-2. TRBV12-2 is flagged as a pseudogene. This CDR3 has 13 residues. CDR3 residues: CASRLKVTGELFF. The CDR3 coding sequence is TGTGCAAGTCGCTTGAAGGTGACCGGGGAGCTGTTTTTT.

V is TRBV20-1 and J is TRBJ2-2, with 8 bases lining up with TRBD1. CDR3 length: 16 residues. Germline-derived CDR1 and CDR2 are DFQATT and SNEGSKA (reference sequence). With V trimmed by 0 bases and J by 1 base, 4 bases remained unmatched. As DNA, the CDR3 is TGCAGTGCTAGAGATACCGGGACAGGGAACACCGGGGAGCTGTTTTTT. Translation gives CSARDTGTGNTGELFF.

This clonotype turned up a few times. The chain links TRBV5-8 to TRBJ1-1, with 9 bases that match TRBD1. Trimming at V came to 1 base and at J to 6 bases, leaving 10 bases not matched to a gene. Germline V gene lookup returns CDR1 SGHTS and CDR2 YDEGEE. This CDR3 has 16 residues. DNA for the CDR3: TGTGCCAGCAGCTTGCAGAGGCTCTACAGGGGGCCTGAAGCTTTCTTT. Its protein is CASSLQRLYRGPEAFF.

This chain uses TRBV2 with TRBJ2-7, with 7 positions matching TRBD2. This CDR3 is built from 15 residues. Germline V CDR1 and CDR2: SNHLY, FYNNEI. Losses at the gene ends were 6 bases for V and 2 bases for J; bases not matched to a gene: 10. CDR3 loop: CASRADGTTAYEQYF. CDR3 coding DNA: TGTGCCAGCAGAGCAGACGGGACTACCGCCTACGAGCAGTACTTC.

Of note for this clonotype: Germline is not matched at one junction end, which may reflect a read error. This chain links TRBV6-5 with TRBJ1-1; tentatively, D is TRBD1 (5 bases). CDR1 is MNHEY, CDR2 SVGAGI, per germline. The CDR3 has 14 amino acids. Here the CDR3 reads CANSYRMGLTEAFF. CDR3 DNA: TGTGCCAACAGTTACCGAATGGGGCTCACTGAAGCTTTCTTT.

This clonotype was observed a single time. The chain employs TRBV5-1 and TRBJ2-3, with 7 bases aligning to TRBD2. Trimming cost V 3 bases and J 6 bases; bases outside gene matches: 25. The CDR3 spans 20 residues. Germline CDR1 is SGHRS and CDR2 is YFSETQ. In DNA, the CDR3 is TGCGCCAGCAGCTCCCCGACGGCGGCCGATTCGGAGGGAGGGTATGATACGCAGTATTTT. Protein sequence: CASSSPTAADSEGGYDTQYF.

The chain couples TRBV4-1 to TRBJ2-5; 8 bases match TRBD1. Germline CDR1 is MGHRA and CDR2 is YSYEKL. Unmatched junction bases numbered 7, after V lost 5 bases and J lost 5 bases. The length of the CDR3 is 14 residues. The CDR3 DNA sequence: TGCGCCAGCAGCTCCCAGGGGGCTTTGGAGACCCAGTACTTC. It codes for CASSSQGALETQYF.